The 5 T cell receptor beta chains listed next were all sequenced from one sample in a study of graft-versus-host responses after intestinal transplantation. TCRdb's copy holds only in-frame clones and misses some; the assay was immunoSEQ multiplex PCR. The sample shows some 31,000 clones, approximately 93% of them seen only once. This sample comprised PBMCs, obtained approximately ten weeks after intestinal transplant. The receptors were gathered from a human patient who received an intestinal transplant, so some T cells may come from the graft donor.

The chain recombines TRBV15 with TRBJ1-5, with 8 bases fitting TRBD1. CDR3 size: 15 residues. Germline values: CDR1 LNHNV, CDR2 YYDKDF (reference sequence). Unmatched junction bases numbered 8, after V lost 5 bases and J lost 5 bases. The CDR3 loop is CATSGDRGGDQPQHF. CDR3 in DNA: TGTGCCACCAGCGGCGACAGGGGCGGCGATCAGCCCCAGCATTTT.

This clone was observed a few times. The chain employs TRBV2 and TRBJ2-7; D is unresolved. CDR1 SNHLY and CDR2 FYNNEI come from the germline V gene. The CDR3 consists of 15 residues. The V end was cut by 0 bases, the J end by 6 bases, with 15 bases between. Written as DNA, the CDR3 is TGTGCCAGCAGTGAAGCGCTTTGGGCCCGCCTCGAGCAGTACTTC. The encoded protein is CASSEALWARLEQYF.

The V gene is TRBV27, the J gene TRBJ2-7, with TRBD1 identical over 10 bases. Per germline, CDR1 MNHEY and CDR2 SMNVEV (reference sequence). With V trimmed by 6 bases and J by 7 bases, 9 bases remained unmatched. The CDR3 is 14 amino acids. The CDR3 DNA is TGTGCCAGCAGGGGACAGGGGCAGTTGGCTGAGCAGTACTTC. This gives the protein CASRGQGQLAEQYF.

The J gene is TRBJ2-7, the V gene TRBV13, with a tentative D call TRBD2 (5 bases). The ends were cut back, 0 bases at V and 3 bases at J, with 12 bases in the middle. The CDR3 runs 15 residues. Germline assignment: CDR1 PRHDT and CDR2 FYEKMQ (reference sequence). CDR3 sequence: CASSLGHGESYEQYF. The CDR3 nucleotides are TGTGCCAGCAGCTTAGGGCACGGGGAAAGCTACGAGCAGTACTTC.

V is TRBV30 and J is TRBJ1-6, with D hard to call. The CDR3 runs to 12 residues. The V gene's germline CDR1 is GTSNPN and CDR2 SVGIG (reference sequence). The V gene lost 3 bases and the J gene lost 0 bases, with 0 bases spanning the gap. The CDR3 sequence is CAWSSYNSPLHF. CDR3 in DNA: TGTGCCTGGAGCTCCTATAATTCACCCCTCCACTTT.